This T cell receptor beta chain was captured by sequencing in a study of Ad26.COV2.S vaccination and SARS-CoV-2 variants. Libraries were prepared by immunoSEQ multiplex PCR; TCRdb keeps only in-frame clonotypes and omits some of them. The table shows 300,000 to 400,000 clones, with under 90% occurring only once. The germline V and J ends were trimmed by 4 bases and 12 bases, with 11 bases remaining between them. The CDR3 is 11 residues long. Germline assignment: CDR1 SGDLS and CDR2 YYNGEE. Treatment noted: 19 received Ad26.COV2.S at low or high dose, single or two shots; five or six received placebo; per-sample allocation not given. Collection of the samples took place on day 63 after the first injection of vaccine or placebo.

This receptor was obtained from a person aged 18-60 years who received the Ad26.COV2.S COVID-19 vaccine or a placebo. The chain links TRBV9 to TRBJ2-1; possibly TRBD2 for D (5 bases). This sample comprised peripheral blood, obtained in a trial of Ad26.COV2.S vaccine versus placebo. For the CDR3, the DNA is TGTGCCAGCAGCAACCGGGATGGGCAGTTCTTC. It encodes CASSNRDGQFF.